This T cell receptor (beta chain) stems from a study of blood T cell repertoires in COVID-19. Study at large: PBMCs, B-cell-depleted T cells, or T cells were the source of the cDNA or gDNA that made up the material.

Adults between about 18 and 95 years of age took part from some 25 US areas. Donors in Cohort 3 counted as recovered after two negative PCRs, clearance, or symptom resolution. Original data processing: Amplified reference gene primers provided the basis for estimating nucleated cell counts. The method was immunoSEQ multiplex PCR; TCRdb's version includes in-frame clones alone and lacks a portion of them. V, J and clone size derive from that table, while D and trimming were established from the DNA sequence. Of 150,000 to 200,000 clones listed, about 80% are singletons. The sequenced material came from PBMCs or T cells enriched from blood (not recorded which). The receptor was isolated from a man in his fifties or sixties who had recovered from COVID-19.

The CDR3 here is CASSHRDRVSEQYF. DNA of the CDR3: TGTGCCAGCAGCCACCGGGACAGGGTGAGCGAGCAGTACTTC. The rearrangement uses TRBV27 and TRBJ2-7; 9 nucleotides agree with TRBD1. The CDR3 is 14 residues long. Germline CDR1 is MNHEY and CDR2 is SMNVEV (reference sequence). The junction had 9 bases not matched to a gene; V was cut back by 6 bases and J by 6 bases.